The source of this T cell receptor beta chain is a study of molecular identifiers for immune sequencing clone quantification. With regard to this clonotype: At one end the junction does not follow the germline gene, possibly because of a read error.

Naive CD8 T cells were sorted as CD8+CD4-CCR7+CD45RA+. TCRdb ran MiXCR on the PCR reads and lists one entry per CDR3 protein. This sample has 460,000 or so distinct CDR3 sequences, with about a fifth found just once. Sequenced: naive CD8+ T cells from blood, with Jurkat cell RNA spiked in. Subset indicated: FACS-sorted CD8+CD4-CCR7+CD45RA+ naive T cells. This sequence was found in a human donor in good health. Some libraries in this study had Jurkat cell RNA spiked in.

Here the CDR3 reads CASRDTTGTETYEQHF. The DNA of the CDR3 is TGTGCCAGCAGGGACACCACCGGGACGGAGACCTACGAGCAGCACTTC. The rearrangement links TRBV7-9 to TRBJ2-7; the D call may be TRBD1 or TRBD2 (5 bases each). Germline CDR1 is SEHNR and CDR2 is FQNEAQ (reference sequence). This CDR3 spans 16 amino acids.